This entry lists 10 T cell receptor beta chains sequenced from one sample in a study of neoadjuvant anti-PD-1 for oral cavity cancer. Data came from immunoSEQ multiplex PCR; TCRdb stores just in-frame clones and leaves some out. The sample includes around 81,000 clones, 84% of them seen just once. The specimen comprised PBMCs, sampled before nivolumab (anti-PD-1) treatment. The receptors were sampled from a person aged 35-79 years with oral cavity squamous cell carcinoma.

J is TRBJ1-1 and V is TRBV15; D remains ambiguous. Germline CDR1 reads LNHNV; CDR2 reads YYDKDF (reference sequence). Trimming removed 8 bases at V and 2 bases at J, with 12 bases between. This CDR3 has 13 amino acids. CDR3: CATRGSANTEAFF. Written as DNA, the CDR3 is TGTGCCACCCGGGGATCGGCAAACACTGAAGCTTTCTTT. Looking up the rest from reference TRBV15 and TRBJ1-1 gives the full variable domain: DAMVIQNPRYQVTQFGKPVTLSCSQTLNHNVMYWYQQKSSQAPKLLFHYYDKDFNNEADTPDNFQSRRPNTSFCFLDIRSPGLGDTAMYLCATRGSANTEAFFGQGTRLTVV.

The chain links TRBV10-3 to TRBJ1-6; the D is unclear. V dropped 3 bases and J dropped 16 bases, with 10 bases sitting between them. The germline gives CDR1 ENHRY, CDR2 SYGVKD. This CDR3 has 11 amino acids. The CDR3 region has the DNA TGTGCCATCAGTGACCTAATTGGGCTCCACTTT. Protein product: CAISDLIGLHF.

The chain recombines TRBV29-1 with TRBJ2-3; maybe TRBD2 (5 bases). Germline CDR1 is SQVTM and CDR2 is ANQGSEA. V gave up 0 bases and J gave up 0 bases, with 19 bases separating them. The length of the CDR3 is 18 residues. The CDR3 region is CSVEDPVGSGASTDTQYF. CDR3 coding DNA: TGCAGCGTTGAAGATCCGGTGGGGAGCGGCGCTAGCACAGATACGCAGTATTTT.

The chain uses TRBV6-5 and TRBJ1-1; tentative D call: TRBD1 (6 bases). CDR1 and CDR2 (germline): MNHEY, SVGAGI. This CDR3 is built from 14 residues. V lost 6 bases, J lost 0 bases, and 11 bases lay in between. CDR3 nucleotide sequence: TGTGCCAGCAGCCGGACAGCGATGAACACTGAAGCTTTCTTT. Protein: CASSRTAMNTEAFF.

The J gene is TRBJ1-1, the V gene TRBV29-1, with 9 bases lining up with TRBD1. Germline V gene lookup returns CDR1 SQVTM and CDR2 ANQGSEA. After removal of 6 bases from V and 4 bases from J, the junction contained 0 bases not matched to a gene. The CDR3 length is 11 residues. For the CDR3, the DNA is TGCAGCGTGGACAGGGGCACTGAAGCTTTCTTT. Its translation: CSVDRGTEAFF.

The chain recombines TRBV20-1 with TRBJ2-5, with 7 bases fitting TRBD2. In germline, CDR1 is DFQATT, CDR2 SNEGSKA (reference sequence). The CDR3 totals 11 residues. CDR3 in DNA: TGCAGCGGAACTAGCGTAGAGACCCAGTACTTC. It codes for CSGTSVETQYF.

Here the CDR3 DNA reads TGTGCCAGCAGCCAAACCGGGACACTGGGACTCTTCTCTGGAAACACCATATATTTT. Translated, it gives CASSQTGTLGLFSGNTIYF. This chain uses TRBV14 with TRBJ1-3; TRBD1 is a possible D gene (6 bases). The V end was cut by 2 bases, the J end by 0 bases, with 20 bases between. The CDR3 extends over 19 amino acids. Germline values: CDR1 SGHDN, CDR2 FVKESK. Together with reference TRBV14 and TRBJ1-3, the CDR3 gives the full variable domain: EAGVTQFPSHSVIEKGQTVTLRCDPISGHDNLYWYRRVMGKEIKFLLHFVKESKQDESGMPNNRFLAERTGGTYSTLKVQPAELEDSGVYFCASSQTGTLGLFSGNTIYFGEGSWLTVV.

This clone came up once. This chain connects TRBV6-1 to TRBJ1-1; TRBD1 might be the D (5 bases). V was clipped by 7 bases and J by 2 bases, with 14 bases between them. The CDR3 has 14 amino acids. Germline CDR1 reads MNHNS; CDR2 reads SASEGT. CDR3 sequence reads: CASILDRTNTEAFF. DNA of the CDR3: TGTGCCAGCATCCTAGACAGAACTAACACTGAAGCTTTCTTT.

The genes are TRBV6-5 and TRBJ1-1; D is ambiguous. Germline values: CDR1 MNHEY, CDR2 SVGAGI. Between the trimmed V and J ends, which lost 2 bases and 1 base, there was a span of 2 bases. The CDR3 spans 12 residues. Written as DNA, the CDR3 is TGTGCCAGCAGTTACAGGAACACTGAAGCTTTCTTT. Translating it yields CASSYRNTEAFF.

This chain uses TRBV27 with TRBJ2-5, with D unresolved. CDR3 length: 14 residues. The germline gives CDR1 MNHEY, CDR2 SMNVEV (reference sequence). V was shortened by 6 bases and J by 5 bases, with 16 bases between the two germline ends. CDR3 in amino acids: CASSLTSAPETQYF. The CDR3 DNA follows: TGTGCCAGCAGCCTAACCTCGGCTCCGGAGACCCAGTACTTC.